This T cell receptor (beta chain) stems from a study of neurological immune-mediated disorders. Study outcomes and limitations: It was HTLV-1-associated myelopathy that showed the most TCR clonal expansion, while multiple sclerosis showed the least, falling below healthy controls. None of the CDR3 amino acid sequences found in expanded clones was shared across subjects. This suggests that the TCR-beta repertoires were private in all groups.

Trimming removed 5 bases at V and 6 bases at J, with 16 bases between. CDR1 SGHVS and CDR2 FQNEAQ come from the germline V gene. CDR3 length: 14 residues. With 10-nucleotide random UMIs, 5'RACE was used to make the cDNA. TCRdb analysed the 5' RACE reads with MiXCR anew, one entry per CDR3 protein. The sample lists 50,000 or so distinct CDR3 sequences, around 3.5% occurring once. In regard to this clonotype: The antigen is undetermined.

The clonotype was recovered from a man aged 55-75 years with multiple sclerosis. The source material was PBMCs. This chain connects TRBV7-8 to TRBJ1-2; D is possibly TRBD1 (5 bases). In DNA form, the CDR3 reads TGTGCCAGCAGCCCACGGGGGGGATGGAATGGCTACACCTTC. Translated, it gives CASSPRGGWNGYTF.